A selection of T cell receptor beta chains follows, all from one sample in a study of blood T cell repertoires in COVID-19. The data were produced by immunoSEQ multiplex PCR, yet TCRdb's version contains in-frame clones alone and is incomplete. This repertoire shows approximately 88,000 clones, 65% to 80% found once; its top ten account for roughly 53%. Source material: peripheral blood. The receptor source for this set is a human donor in a cohort sampled during active COVID-19. Both conserved end residues are part of each CDR3. Fields, in order: D gene, V gene, clone size, J gene, CDR3 protein, CDR3 DNA. The D gene is left open where the match is weak. Expanded clones get a size class; other rows say once, few or many, or leave the size out.

D: TRBD1
V: TRBV28
size: -
J: TRBJ1-2
CDR3: CASSSGNKGTGYGYTF
DNA: TGTGCCAGCAGTTCCGGGAATAAGGGGACAGGTTATGGCTACACCTTC

D: -
V: TRBV4-2
size: -
J: TRBJ2-2
CDR3: CASSQDPAPRARTGELFF
DNA: TGTGCCAGCAGCCAAGATCCCGCCCCCAGGGCCCGGACCGGGGAGCTGTTTTTT

D: -
V: TRBV5-5
size: once
J: TRBJ2-7
CDR3: CASSLVGRLGNYEQYF
DNA: TGTGCCAGCAGCTTGGTCGGCCGACTAGGAAACTACGAGCAGTACTTC

D: -
V: TRBV30
size: -
J: TRBJ1-1
CDR3: CACRRGTEAFF
DNA: TGTGCCTGTCGGCGGGGAACTGAAGCTTTCTTT

D: -
V: TRBV28
size: -
J: TRBJ1-2
CDR3: CASRPHRTNYGYTF
DNA: TGTGCCAGCCGGCCCCACAGAACTAACTATGGCTACACCTTC

D: -
V: TRBV6-5
size: few
J: TRBJ2-7
CDR3: CASRKWDISYEQYF
DNA: TGTGCCAGCAGAAAATGGGACATCTCCTACGAGCAGTACTTC

D: -
V: TRBV6-5
size: -
J: TRBJ1-2
CDR3: CASSFRQLYGYTF
DNA: TGTGCCAGCAGTTTCAGACAGCTCTATGGCTACACCTTC

D: TRBD2
V: TRBV4-3
size: -
J: TRBJ2-7
CDR3: CASSRAGLATGEQYF
DNA: TGCGCCAGCAGCCGGGCGGGACTAGCCACTGGAGAGCAGTACTTC

D: TRBD2
V: TRBV6-5
size: -
J: TRBJ2-7
CDR3: CASSRKAGEVYEQYF
DNA: TGTGCCAGCAGTCGCAAAGCGGGAGAGGTCTACGAGCAGTACTTC

D: -
V: TRBV2
size: -
J: TRBJ2-1
CDR3: CASSDPREVYNEQFF
DNA: TGTGCCAGCAGTGATCCCAGGGAAGTTTACAATGAGCAGTTCTTC

D: TRBD2
V: TRBV3-1/TRBV3-2
size: once
J: TRBJ2-7
CDR3: CASSPRIAGDSEQYF
DNA: TGTGCCAGCAGCCCTAGGATAGCGGGTGACTCCGAGCAGTACTTC

D: TRBD2
V: TRBV5-1
size: -
J: TRBJ2-3
CDR3: CASKRTSGGTDTQYF
DNA: TGCGCCAGCAAAAGGACTAGCGGAGGGACAGATACGCAGTATTTT

D: TRBD1
V: TRBV7-6
size: few
J: TRBJ2-6
CDR3: CASSLGQGSSGANVLTF
DNA: TGTGCCAGCAGCTTAGGACAGGGCAGCTCTGGGGCCAACGTCCTGACTTTC

D: TRBD2
V: TRBV5-4
size: -
J: TRBJ2-1
CDR3: CASSLLRLAEVDEQFF
DNA: TGTGCCAGCAGCCTACTACGGCTAGCGGAAGTCGATGAGCAGTTCTTC

D: -
V: TRBV5-1
size: -
J: TRBJ2-7
CDR3: CASSLGRGPYEQYF
DNA: TGCGCCAGCAGCTTGGGGCGGGGCCCCTACGAGCAGTACTTC

D: TRBD2
V: TRBV27
size: once
J: TRBJ2-1
CDR3: CASRNTGTSGRAAAYNEQFF
DNA: TGTGCCAGCAGGAATACGGGGACTAGCGGGAGGGCTGCAGCCTACAATGAGCAGTTCTTC

D: TRBD2
V: TRBV2
size: few
J: TRBJ2-2
CDR3: CASNPRTSGSSTGELFF
DNA: TGTGCCAGCAACCCCCGGACTAGCGGGAGTAGTACCGGGGAGCTGTTTTTT

D: -
V: TRBV24-1
size: -
J: TRBJ2-1
CDR3: CATSRGSYNEQFF
DNA: TGTGCCACCAGTCGCGGCTCCTACAATGAGCAGTTCTTC

D: -
V: TRBV28
size: -
J: TRBJ2-3
CDR3: CASLEGTDTQYF
DNA: TGTGCCAGCCTGGAGGGGACAGATACGCAGTATTTT

D: -
V: TRBV7-2
size: few
J: TRBJ1-6
CDR3: CASSLVASYNSPLHF
DNA: TGTGCCAGCAGCTTAGTTGCGAGCTATAATTCACCCCTCCACTTT

D: -
V: TRBV30
size: few
J: TRBJ2-7
CDR3: CAWSVAVASEQYF
DNA: TGTGCCTGGAGCGTAGCGGTAGCCAGCGAGCAGTACTTC

D: -
V: TRBV28
size: once
J: TRBJ2-4
CDR3: CASSLLALAKNIQYF
DNA: TGTGCCAGCAGTTTATTAGCCCTAGCCAAAAACATTCAGTACTTC

D: -
V: TRBV6-5
size: -
J: TRBJ2-3
CDR3: CASSYWQTATDTQYF
DNA: TGTGCCAGCAGTTACTGGCAGACAGCCACAGATACGCAGTATTTT

D: TRBD2
V: TRBV4-3
size: -
J: TRBJ2-2
CDR3: CASSQKRGLAGSGELFF
DNA: TGCGCCAGCAGCCAAAAAAGGGGACTAGCGGGGTCCGGGGAGCTGTTTTTT

D: -
V: TRBV2
size: once
J: TRBJ1-4
CDR3: CASSDLGVEKLFF
DNA: TGTGCCAGCAGTGATCTCGGGGTGGAAAAACTGTTTTTT